These T cell receptor beta chains were read from a single sample in a study of blood T cells in healthy people across ages. TCRdb re-analysed the 5' RACE reads in MiXCR, keeping a single row per CDR3 protein. This sample carries 1.5 million to 1.8 million distinct CDR3 sequences, approximately 43% of them seen once, and the ten largest clones take more than 4%. Sequenced: blood. These receptors were collected from a woman aged 18-29 years in good health. CDR3s include the opening cysteine and the closing phenylalanine or tryptophan. D genes are given only for firm matches. Only part of the rows carry a size: once, few, many, or a class if the clone is expanded.

J gene,D gene,clone size,V gene,CDR3 protein,CDR3 DNA
TRBJ2-1,TRBD2,.,TRBV6-1,CASSRLTSGSSYNEQFF,TGTGCCAGCAGTCGCCTGACTAGCGGGAGCTCGTACAATGAGCAGTTCTTC
TRBJ1-1,.,.,TRBV12-3/TRBV12-4,CASSLWGAPEAFF,TGTGCCAGCAGTTTATGGGGGGCGCCTGAAGCTTTCTTT
TRBJ2-7,.,.,TRBV7-9,CASSFTGTKTEQYF,TGTGCCAGCAGTTTTACCGGGACGAAGACCGAGCAGTACTTC
TRBJ1-5,.,few,TRBV10-3,CAISESVEPQHF,TGTGCCATCAGTGAGTCGGTGGAGCCCCAGCATTTT
TRBJ2-1,.,.,TRBV28,CASSTRRAGSINERFF,TGTGCCAGCAGTACCAGACGGGCGGGTTCTATAAATGAGCGGTTCTTC
TRBJ2-1,.,.,TRBV2,CASSELPGPLNVNEQFF,TGTGCCAGCAGTGAACTGCCAGGCCCACTAAACGTCAATGAGCAGTTCTTC
TRBJ2-7,.,few,TRBV4-3,CASSQEWGAFLPYEQYF,TGCGCCAGCAGCCAAGAATGGGGGGCCTTCTTGCCCTACGAGCAGTACTTC
TRBJ2-1,.,.,TRBV20-1,CSADFGSYNEQFF,TGCAGTGCTGACTTCGGCTCCTACAATGAGCAGTTCTTC
TRBJ1-6,TRBD1,few,TRBV12-3/TRBV12-4,CASSLARTGGNYNSPLHF,TGTGCCAGCAGTTTAGCTAGGACAGGGGGCAACTATAATTCACCCCTCCACTTT
TRBJ2-1,TRBD2,.,TRBV7-8,CASSGGLAGGIHEQFF,TGTGCCAGCAGCGGGGGACTAGCGGGAGGAATCCATGAGCAGTTCTTC
TRBJ1-2,TRBD1,once,TRBV7-2,CASSLDRRYNYGYTF,TGTGCCAGCAGTTTGGACAGGCGATATAACTATGGCTACACCTTC
TRBJ1-2,.,few,TRBV4-1,CASSQVRSKDYGYTF,TGCGCCAGCAGCCAAGTTAGGTCCAAGGACTATGGCTACACCTTC
TRBJ2-7,.,.,TRBV4-1,CASSQDSHEQYF,TGCGCCAGCAGCCAAGATTCCCACGAGCAGTACTTC
TRBJ1-4,.,.,TRBV7-2,CASSLALSTGRVKEKLFF,TGTGCCAGCAGCTTAGCGCTGAGTACGGGGAGGGTAAAGGAAAAACTGTTTTTT
TRBJ2-1,.,.,TRBV4-3,CASSRGAGGRYNEQFF,TGCGCCAGCAGCCGAGGGGCCGGGGGCCGTTACAATGAGCAGTTCTTC
TRBJ2-1,TRBD2,.,TRBV3-1,CASGTIYNEQFF,TGTGCCAGCGGGACTATCTACAATGAGCAGTTCTTC
TRBJ1-1,.,.,TRBV30,CAWSGGGGNTEAFF,TGTGCCTGGAGTGGGGGGGGAGGGAACACTGAAGCTTTCTTT
TRBJ1-5,.,.,TRBV4-2,CASSQEGGEGNQPQHF,TGTGCCAGCAGCCAAGAGGGGGGGGAGGGCAATCAGCCCCAGCATTTT
TRBJ2-7,.,few,TRBV5-1,CASSEPGAAEQYF,TGCGCCAGCAGCGAACCAGGAGCTGCCGAGCAGTACTTC
TRBJ2-3,.,few,TRBV12-3/TRBV12-4,CASSFPHTDTQYF,TGTGCCAGCAGTTTCCCTCACACAGATACGCAGTATTTT